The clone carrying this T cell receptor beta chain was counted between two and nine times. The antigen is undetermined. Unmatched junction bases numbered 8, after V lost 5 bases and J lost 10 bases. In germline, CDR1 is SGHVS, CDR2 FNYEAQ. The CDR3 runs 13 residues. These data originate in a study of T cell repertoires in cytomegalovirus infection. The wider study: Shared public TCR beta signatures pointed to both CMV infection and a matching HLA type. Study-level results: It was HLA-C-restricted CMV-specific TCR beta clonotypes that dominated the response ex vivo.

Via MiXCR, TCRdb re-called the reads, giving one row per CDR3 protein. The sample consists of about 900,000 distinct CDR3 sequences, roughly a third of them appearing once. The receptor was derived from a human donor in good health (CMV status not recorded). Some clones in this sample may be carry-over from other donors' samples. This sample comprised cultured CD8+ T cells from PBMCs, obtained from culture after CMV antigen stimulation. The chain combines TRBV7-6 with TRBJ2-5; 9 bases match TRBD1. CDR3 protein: CASSRQGGSGQYF. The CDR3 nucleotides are TGTGCCAGCAGCCGACAGGGGGGAAGTGGCCAGTACTTC.